The clone carrying this TCR beta chain qualifies as medium-sized (0.01 to 0.1%). Antigen unknown. This sample was included in a study of T cells in Graves' hyperthyroidism and ophthalmopathy. General observations from the study: Expanded thyroid clonotypes (above 0.001) were mostly also found in blood. Prediction of ophthalmopathy progression came a median about 6 months pre-onset.

It was RNA transcripts that yielded the amplified TCR beta CDR3 regions. The study used the HTBI primer set for a first-round RT-PCR of the TCR CDR3. TCRdb independently ran MiXCR on the multiplex PCR reads; one entry per CDR3 protein. The table includes 20,000 to 30,000 distinct CDR3 sequences, roughly 45% detected once. The V end was cut by 5 bases, the J end by 2 bases, with 12 bases between. Per germline, CDR1 SNHLY and CDR2 FYNNEI. The CDR3 loop spans 14 amino acids. The sequenced sample consisted of blood. The chain is built from TRBV2 and TRBJ2-5; TRBD1 might be the D (7 bases). The TCR sequence derives from a young woman with Graves' hyperthyroidism. CDR3 in DNA: TGTGCCAGCAGTAGACAGGGAGGTCAAGAGACCCAGTACTTC. It translates to CASSRQGGQETQYF.